Listed below are T cell receptor beta chains from one sample, sequenced in a study of blood T cell repertoires in COVID-19. The repertoire was sequenced with immunoSEQ multiplex PCR; TCRdb's copy has only in-frame clones and lacks some. The sample holds about 180,000 clones, roughly 84% seen once. Sequencing was carried out using PBMCs or T cells enriched from blood (not recorded which). These receptors were taken from a man in his sixties who had recovered from COVID-19. Both conserved end residues are part of each CDR3. The order of the fields is D gene, CDR3 length, V gene, J gene, clone size, CDR3 protein, CDR3 DNA. A D gene is named only where the DNA matches it firmly. Expanded clones are given a class, and other clones once, few, many or no size at all.

>TRBD1|15|TRBV4-1|TRBJ1-1|.
CASSPGPGTGTEAFF
TGCGCCAGCAGCCCAGGACCCGGGACAGGGACTGAAGCTTTCTTT
>TRBD1|15|TRBV7-9|TRBJ2-7|.
CASSKETGSSYEQYF
TGTGCCAGCAGCAAAGAGACAGGGAGCTCCTACGAGCAGTACTTC
>TRBD1|15|TRBV15|TRBJ1-5|once
CATSSDRGQGQPQHF
TGTGCCACCAGCAGTGACAGGGGGCAGGGGCAGCCCCAGCATTTT
>.|13|TRBV6-1|TRBJ1-1|.
CASSELQGERAFF
TGTGCCAGCAGTGAACTACAGGGAGAACGAGCTTTCTTT
>TRBD1|14|TRBV5-1|TRBJ1-4|.
CASSQGAANEKLFF
TGCGCCAGCAGCCAGGGGGCAGCTAATGAAAAACTGTTTTTT
>.|12|TRBV30|TRBJ2-2|.
CASILATGELFF
TGTGCCTCAATCTTAGCCACCGGGGAGCTGTTTTTT
>.|13|TRBV5-1|TRBJ1-4|.
CASSLASNEKLFF
TGCGCCAGCAGCTTGGCCAGTAATGAAAAACTGTTTTTT
>.|15|TRBV15|TRBJ2-3|.
CATSRDRSATDTQYF
TGTGCCACCAGCAGAGATCGTAGCGCAACAGATACGCAGTATTTT
>.|15|TRBV28|TRBJ1-4|.
CASSSGFVTNEKLFF
TGTGCCAGCAGTTCAGGGTTTGTAACTAATGAAAAACTGTTTTTT
>TRBD1|13|TRBV29-1|TRBJ2-7|.
CSVRAQGGHEQYF
TGCAGCGTTCGGGCCCAAGGGGGCCACGAGCAGTACTTC
>.|15|TRBV5-4|TRBJ2-2|.
CASRGTGRNTGELFF
TGTGCCAGCAGAGGAACAGGGAGGAACACCGGGGAGCTGTTTTTT
>.|16|TRBV7-8|TRBJ2-1|.
CASSRDRVRAENEQFF
TGTGCCAGCAGCCGGGATAGAGTGCGGGCCGAGAATGAGCAGTTCTTC
>.|14|TRBV10-3|TRBJ2-3|.
CAINTKTGPDTQYF
TGTGCCATCAACACTAAAACAGGTCCAGATACGCAGTATTTT
>TRBD2|14|TRBV5-1|TRBJ2-3|.
CATRTSGSLDTQYF
TGCGCCACCCGGACTAGCGGGAGTTTGGATACGCAGTATTTT
>.|15|TRBV9|TRBJ1-1|.
CASSVGVRGDTEAFF
TGTGCCAGCAGCGTAGGAGTTAGGGGTGACACTGAAGCTTTCTTT
>.|17|TRBV6-9|TRBJ1-6|.
CASSCPEVGEGNSPLHF
TGTGCCAGCAGTTGCCCGGAAGTAGGGGAGGGTAATTCACCCCTCCACTTT
>TRBD1|15|TRBV11-3|TRBJ2-1|few
CASSLENRGHHEQFF
TGTGCCAGCAGCTTAGAGAACAGGGGGCACCATGAGCAGTTCTTC
>TRBD1|15|TRBV9|TRBJ1-2|.
CASSVGQGANYGYTF
TGTGCCAGCAGCGTAGGACAGGGGGCTAACTATGGCTACACCTTC
>.|15|TRBV11-2|TRBJ2-1|.
CASSLSAARVNEQFF
TGTGCCAGCAGCCTATCAGCGGCTAGGGTAAATGAGCAGTTCTTC
>TRBD1|15|TRBV19|TRBJ2-3|.
CASSIRDRVKDTQYF
TGTGCCAGTAGTATAAGGGACAGGGTTAAAGATACGCAGTATTTT
>TRBD2|15|TRBV5-4|TRBJ2-5|.
CASGASGQPGETQYF
TGTGCCAGCGGGGCTAGCGGGCAGCCCGGGGAGACCCAGTACTTC
>TRBD1|15|TRBV6-2/TRBV6-3|TRBJ1-4|.
CASSDGTGGNEKLFF
TGTGCCAGCAGTGACGGGACAGGCGGCAATGAAAAACTGTTTTTT
>.|15|TRBV28|TRBJ1-2|.
CASTLGAGSSGGYTF
TGTGCCAGCACCTTGGGGGCAGGTTCCTCAGGGGGCTACACCTTC
>.|12|TRBV29-1|TRBJ1-4|.
CSVVSSFEKLFF
TGCAGCGTTGTATCTTCGTTTGAAAAACTGTTTTTT
>.|13|TRBV3-1/TRBV3-2|TRBJ1-5|.
CASSPGDNQPQHF
TGTGCCAGCAGCCCAGGGGACAATCAGCCCCAGCATTTT
>TRBD2|14|TRBV5-6|TRBJ2-7|once
CASSISGGGYEQYF
TGTGCCAGCAGCATTAGCGGGGGGGGCTACGAGCAGTACTTC
>.|14|TRBV7-8|TRBJ1-5|.
CASSFEQDNQPQHF
TGTGCCAGCAGCTTTGAACAGGACAATCAGCCCCAGCATTTT
>TRBD2|14|TRBV28|TRBJ2-5|.
CASSAGVAFETQYF
TGTGCCAGCAGTGCGGGAGTTGCCTTCGAGACCCAGTACTTC
>TRBD1|16|TRBV27|TRBJ2-7|.
CASTPSDRGRIGEQYF
TGTGCCAGCACCCCTTCGGACAGGGGGCGGATTGGAGAGCAGTACTTC
>.|15|TRBV19|TRBJ2-1|.
CASSIAGLGRNEQFF
TGTGCCAGTAGTATAGCTGGACTCGGGCGGAATGAGCAGTTCTTC
>.|14|TRBV14|TRBJ2-7|.
CASSQYRASYEQYF
TGTGCCAGCAGCCAGTACAGGGCCTCCTACGAGCAGTACTTC
>.|12|TRBV30|TRBJ1-1|.
CAWNPGNTEAFF
TGTGCCTGGAACCCGGGAAACACTGAAGCTTTCTTT
>.|13|TRBV12-3/TRBV12-4|TRBJ1-2|.
CASSPYDSYGYTF
TGTGCCAGCAGCCCCTACGACAGTTATGGCTACACCTTC
>TRBD1|16|TRBV7-3|TRBJ2-5|.
CASSLGQALTMETQYF
TGTGCCAGCAGCCTGGGACAGGCACTGACAATGGAGACCCAGTACTTC
>TRBD2|15|TRBV4-2|TRBJ2-7|.
CASSQGLAGSYEQYF
TGTGCCAGCAGCCAAGGACTAGCGGGCTCCTACGAGCAGTACTTC
>.|16|TRBV7-2|TRBJ2-1|.
CASSLDAGNQNNEQFF
TGTGCCAGCAGCTTGGATGCCGGGAACCAAAACAATGAGCAGTTCTTC